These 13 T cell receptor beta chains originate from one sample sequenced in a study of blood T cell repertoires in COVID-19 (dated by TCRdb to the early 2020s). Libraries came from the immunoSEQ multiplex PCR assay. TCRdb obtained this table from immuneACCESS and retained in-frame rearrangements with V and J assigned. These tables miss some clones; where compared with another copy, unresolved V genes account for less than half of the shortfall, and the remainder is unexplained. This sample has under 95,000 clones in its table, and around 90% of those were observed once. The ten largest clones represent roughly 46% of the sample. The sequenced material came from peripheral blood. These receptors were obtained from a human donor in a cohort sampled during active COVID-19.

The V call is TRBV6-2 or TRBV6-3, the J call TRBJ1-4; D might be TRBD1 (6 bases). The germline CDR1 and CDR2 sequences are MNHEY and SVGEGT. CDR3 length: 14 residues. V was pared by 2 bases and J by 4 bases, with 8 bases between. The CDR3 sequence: CASSYRGNNEKLFF. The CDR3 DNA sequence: TGTGCCAGCAGTTACAGGGGGAATAATGAAAAACTGTTTTTT.

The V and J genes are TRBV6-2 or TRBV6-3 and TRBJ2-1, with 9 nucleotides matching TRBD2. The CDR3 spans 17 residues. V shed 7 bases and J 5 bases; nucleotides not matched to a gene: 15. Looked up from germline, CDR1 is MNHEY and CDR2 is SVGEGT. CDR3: CASNPSGAPAEHNEQFF. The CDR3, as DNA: TGTGCCAGCAACCCTAGCGGGGCCCCAGCCGAGCACAATGAGCAGTTCTTC.

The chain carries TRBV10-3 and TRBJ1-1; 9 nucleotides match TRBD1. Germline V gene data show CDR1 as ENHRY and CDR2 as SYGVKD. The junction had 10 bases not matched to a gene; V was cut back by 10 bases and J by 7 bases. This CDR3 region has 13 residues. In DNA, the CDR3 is TGTGCCACACAACTACAGGGGGCCGGTGAAGCTTTCTTT. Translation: CATQLQGAGEAFF.

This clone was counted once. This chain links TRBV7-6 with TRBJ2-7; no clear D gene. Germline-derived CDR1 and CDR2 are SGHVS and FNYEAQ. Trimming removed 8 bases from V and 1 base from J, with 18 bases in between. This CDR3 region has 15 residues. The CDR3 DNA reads TGTGCCAGCGAACGCCCCAGGCCTGGGTCCTACGAGCAGTACTTC. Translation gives CASERPRPGSYEQYF.

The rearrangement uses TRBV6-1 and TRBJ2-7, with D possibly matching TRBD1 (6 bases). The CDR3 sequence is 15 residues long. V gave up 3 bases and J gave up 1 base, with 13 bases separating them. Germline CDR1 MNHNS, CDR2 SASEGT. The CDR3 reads CASSDPQGLSYEQYF. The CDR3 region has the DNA TGTGCCAGCAGTGACCCACAGGGTTTGTCCTACGAGCAGTACTTC.

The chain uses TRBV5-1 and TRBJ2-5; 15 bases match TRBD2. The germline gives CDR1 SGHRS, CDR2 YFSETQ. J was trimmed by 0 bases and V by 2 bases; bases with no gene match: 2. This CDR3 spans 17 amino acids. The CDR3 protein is CASSFGTSGGNQETQYF. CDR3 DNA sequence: TGCGCCAGCAGCTTCGGGACTAGCGGGGGGAACCAAGAGACCCAGTACTTC.

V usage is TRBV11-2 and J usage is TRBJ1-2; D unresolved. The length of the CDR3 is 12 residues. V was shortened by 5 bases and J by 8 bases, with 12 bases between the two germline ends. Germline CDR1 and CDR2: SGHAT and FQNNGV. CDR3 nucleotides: TGTGCCAGCAGCGTTAACAGTGGGGGCTACACCTTC. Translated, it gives CASSVNSGGYTF. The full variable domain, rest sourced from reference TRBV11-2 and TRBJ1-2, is EAGVAQSPRYKIIEKRQSVAFWCNPISGHATLYWYQQILGQGPKLLIQFQNNGVVDDSQLPKDRFSAERLKGVDSTLKIQPAKLEDSAVYLCASSVNSGGYTFGSGTRLTVV.

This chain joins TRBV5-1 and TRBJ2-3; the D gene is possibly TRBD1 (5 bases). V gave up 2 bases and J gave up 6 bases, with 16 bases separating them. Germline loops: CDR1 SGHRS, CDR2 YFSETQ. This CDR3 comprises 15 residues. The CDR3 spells CASSFVRATGDTQYF. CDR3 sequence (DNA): TGCGCCAGCAGCTTTGTCAGGGCGACTGGGGATACGCAGTATTTT.

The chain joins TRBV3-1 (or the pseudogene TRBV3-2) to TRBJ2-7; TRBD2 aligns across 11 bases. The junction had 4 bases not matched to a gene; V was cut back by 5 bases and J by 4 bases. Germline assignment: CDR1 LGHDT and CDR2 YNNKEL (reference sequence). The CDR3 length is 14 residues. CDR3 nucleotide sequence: TGTGCCAGCAGCGGTACTAGCGGGGGTTACGAGCAGTACTTC. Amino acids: CASSGTSGGYEQYF.

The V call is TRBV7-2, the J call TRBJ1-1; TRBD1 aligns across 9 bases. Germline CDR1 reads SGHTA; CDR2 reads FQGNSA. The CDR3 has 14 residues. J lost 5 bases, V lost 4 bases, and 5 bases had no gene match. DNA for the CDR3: TGTGCCAGCAGCTCACAACAGGGGGCGACTGAAGCTTTCTTT. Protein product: CASSSQQGATEAFF.

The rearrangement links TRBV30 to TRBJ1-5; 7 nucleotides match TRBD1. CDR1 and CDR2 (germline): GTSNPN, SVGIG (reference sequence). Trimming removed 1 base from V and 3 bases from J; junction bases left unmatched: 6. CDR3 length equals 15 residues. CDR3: CAWSALGQINQPQHF. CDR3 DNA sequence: TGTGCCTGGAGTGCCTTGGGACAGATCAATCAGCCCCAGCATTTT.

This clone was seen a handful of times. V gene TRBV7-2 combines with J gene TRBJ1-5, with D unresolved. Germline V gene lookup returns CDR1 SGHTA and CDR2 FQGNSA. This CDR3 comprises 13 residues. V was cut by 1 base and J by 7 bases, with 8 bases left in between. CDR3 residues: CASSLDRGQPQHF. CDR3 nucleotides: TGTGCCAGCAGCTTAGATCGGGGACAGCCCCAGCATTTT.

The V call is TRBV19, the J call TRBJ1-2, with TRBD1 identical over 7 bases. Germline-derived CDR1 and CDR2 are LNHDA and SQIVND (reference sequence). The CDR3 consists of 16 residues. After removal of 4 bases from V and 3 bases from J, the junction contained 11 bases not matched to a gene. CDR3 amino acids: CASSTGRQGGDYGYTF. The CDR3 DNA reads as TGTGCCAGTAGTACGGGGAGACAGGGTGGGGACTATGGCTACACCTTC.